This TCR beta chain emerged from a study of naive and memory T cell subsets. Study-level findings and limits: From naive to CM, EM and EMRA, diversity decreased and Gini increased. Especially in CD8 cells, naive repertoires contained a few larger clonotypes, possibly CD45RA-re-expressing memory cells.

The CDR3 is made up of 13 amino acids. Germline CDR1 reads SQVTM; CDR2 reads ANQGSEA. Trimming stripped 2 bases from V and 1 base from J, with 8 bases between. The beta constant-region primer was an equimolar mix of two oligonucleotides covering TRBC1 and TRBC2. Ligated cDNA was amplified by four rounds of PCR with nested alpha and beta constant-region primers and SP2. TCRdb analysed the UMI-ligation and nested PCR reads with MiXCR anew, one entry per CDR3 protein. The data contain 98,000 or so distinct CDR3 sequences, approximately 10% of them singletons. Regarding this clonotype: No antigen is known for it.

The chain uses TRBV29-1 and TRBJ1-1; D is possibly TRBD1 (6 bases). The clonotype was recovered from a human donor in good health. The sequenced material came from naive CD4+ T cells from blood. The CDR3 loop is CSVERTENTEAFF. In nucleotides, the CDR3 is TGCAGCGTTGAAAGGACAGAGAACACTGAAGCTTTCTTT.